The clone carrying this T cell receptor beta chain was recorded at least ten times. What it binds is unknown. Assembly of TCR beta libraries relied on iRepertoire HTBI primers together with Arm-PCR of CDR3 regions. TCRdb used MiXCR to reprocess the multiplex PCR reads, holding one entry per CDR3 protein. The top ten clones hold approximately 19% of a sample with over 400,000 distinct CDR3 sequences, around 15% of them seen once. CDR3 length: 13 amino acids. Germline assignment: CDR1 SNHLY and CDR2 FYNNEI. Trimming stripped 4 bases from V and 4 bases from J, with 9 bases between. The data belong to a study of regulatory T cells in long-lasting Graves disease. Regarding time point: newly diagnosed GD, antithyroid drugs for less than 3 months. The authors made the TCR library using RNA they extracted from PBMCs. Whole-study findings and limits: Persistent disease samples used TRBV28, TRBJ1-2 and TRBJ2-5 preferentially.

This sample also appeared in a second study, on T cells in Graves' hyperthyroidism and ophthalmopathy. That source reports: Across 18 months, stable Graves' hyperthyroidism was marked by no progression to ophthalmopathy. When the TCR CDR3 underwent first-round RT-PCR, the HTBI primer set was used.

The source is a woman between 50 and 59 years old with Graves disease. The sample here was peripheral blood mononuclear cells (PBMCs), taken at new diagnosis, from a patient treated with antithyroid drugs. This chain uses TRBV2 with TRBJ2-3; D gene ambiguous. Written as DNA, the CDR3 is TGTGCCAGCAGTGTAATAGAGGCAGATACGCAGTATTTT. Protein product: CASSVIEADTQYF.